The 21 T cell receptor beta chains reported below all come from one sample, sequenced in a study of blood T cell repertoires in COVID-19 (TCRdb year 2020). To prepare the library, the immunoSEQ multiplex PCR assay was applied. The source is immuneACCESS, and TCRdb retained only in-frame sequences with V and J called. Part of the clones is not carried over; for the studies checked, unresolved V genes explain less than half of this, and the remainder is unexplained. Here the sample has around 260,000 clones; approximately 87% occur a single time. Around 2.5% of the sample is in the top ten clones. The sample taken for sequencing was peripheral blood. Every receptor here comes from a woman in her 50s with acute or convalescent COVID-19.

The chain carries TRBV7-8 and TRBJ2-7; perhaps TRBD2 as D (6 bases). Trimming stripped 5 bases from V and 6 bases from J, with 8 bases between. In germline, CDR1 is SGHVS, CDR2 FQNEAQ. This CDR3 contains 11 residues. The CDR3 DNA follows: TGTGCCAGCAGCCCCGGGGGCGAGCAGTACTTC. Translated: CASSPGGEQYF. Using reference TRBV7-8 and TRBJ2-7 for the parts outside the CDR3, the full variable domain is GAGVSQSPRYKVAKRGQDVALRCDPISGHVSLFWYQQALGQGPEFLTYFQNEAQLDKSGLPSDRFFAERPEGSVSTLKIQRTQQEDSAVYLCASSPGGEQYFGPGTRLTVT.

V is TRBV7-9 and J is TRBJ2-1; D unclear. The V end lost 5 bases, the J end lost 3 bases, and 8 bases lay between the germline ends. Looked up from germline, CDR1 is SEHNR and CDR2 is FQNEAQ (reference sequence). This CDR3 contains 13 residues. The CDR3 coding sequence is TGTGCCAGCAGCCAGACATTCTACAATGAGCAGTTCTTC. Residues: CASSQTFYNEQFF.

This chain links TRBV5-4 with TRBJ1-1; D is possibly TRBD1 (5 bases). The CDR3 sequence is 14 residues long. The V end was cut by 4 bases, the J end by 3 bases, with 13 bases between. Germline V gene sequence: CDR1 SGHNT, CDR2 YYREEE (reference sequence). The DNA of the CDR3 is TGTGCCAGCAGCAGAGTGGGGGAGGACACTGAAGCTTTCTTT. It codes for CASSRVGEDTEAFF.

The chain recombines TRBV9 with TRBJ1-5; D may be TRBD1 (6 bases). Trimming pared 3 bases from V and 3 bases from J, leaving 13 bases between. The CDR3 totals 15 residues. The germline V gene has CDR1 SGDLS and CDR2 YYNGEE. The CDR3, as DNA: TGTGCCAGCAGCGAGACAGGCGCGCTCAATCAGCCCCAGCATTTT. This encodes CASSETGALNQPQHF. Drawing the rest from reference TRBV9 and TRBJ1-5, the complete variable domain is DSGVTQTPKHLITATGQRVTLRCSPRSGDLSVYWYQQSLDQGLQFLIQYYNGEERAKGNILERFSAQQFPDLHSELNLSSLELGDSALYFCASSETGALNQPQHFGDGTRLSIL.

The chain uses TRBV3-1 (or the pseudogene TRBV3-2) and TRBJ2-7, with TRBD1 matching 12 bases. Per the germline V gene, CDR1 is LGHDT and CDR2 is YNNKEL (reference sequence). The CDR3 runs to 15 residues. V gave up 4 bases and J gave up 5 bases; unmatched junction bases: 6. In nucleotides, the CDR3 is TGTGCCAGCAGCCCCGCCGGGACAGGGGGCGACGAGCAGTACTTC. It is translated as CASSPAGTGGDEQYF.

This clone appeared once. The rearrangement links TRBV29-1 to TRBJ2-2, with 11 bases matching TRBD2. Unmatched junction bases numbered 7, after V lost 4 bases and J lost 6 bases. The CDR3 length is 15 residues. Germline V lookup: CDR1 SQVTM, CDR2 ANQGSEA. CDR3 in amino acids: CSVGKLAGVAGELFF. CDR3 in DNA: TGCAGCGTTGGAAAACTAGCGGGAGTCGCCGGGGAGCTGTTTTTT.

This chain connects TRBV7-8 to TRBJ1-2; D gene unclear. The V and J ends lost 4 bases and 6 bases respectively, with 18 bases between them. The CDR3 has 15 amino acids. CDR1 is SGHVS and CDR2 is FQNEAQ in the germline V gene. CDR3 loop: CASSSALHSLDGYTF. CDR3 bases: TGTGCCAGCAGCTCGGCCCTACACAGCCTGGATGGCTACACCTTC.

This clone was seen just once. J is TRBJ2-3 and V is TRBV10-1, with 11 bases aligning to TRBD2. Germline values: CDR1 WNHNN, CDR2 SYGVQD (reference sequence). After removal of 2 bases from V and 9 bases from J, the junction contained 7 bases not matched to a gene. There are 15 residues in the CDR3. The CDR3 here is CASSETSGRMGTQYF. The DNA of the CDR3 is TGCGCCAGCAGTGAGACTAGCGGGAGAATGGGCACGCAGTATTTT.

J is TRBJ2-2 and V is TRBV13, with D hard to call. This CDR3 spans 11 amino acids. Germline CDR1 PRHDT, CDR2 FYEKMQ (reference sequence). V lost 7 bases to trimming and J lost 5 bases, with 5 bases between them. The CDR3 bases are TGTGCCAGCACTTCTACCGGGGAGCTGTTTTTT. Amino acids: CASTSTGELFF.

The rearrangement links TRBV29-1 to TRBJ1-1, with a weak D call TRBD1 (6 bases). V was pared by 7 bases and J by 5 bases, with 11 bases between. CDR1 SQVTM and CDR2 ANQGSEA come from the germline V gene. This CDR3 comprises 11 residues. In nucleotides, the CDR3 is TGCAGCGGCGGACAGTATACTGAAGCTTTCTTT. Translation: CSGGQYTEAFF. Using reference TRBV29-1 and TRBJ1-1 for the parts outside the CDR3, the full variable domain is SAVISQKPSRDICQRGTSLTIQCQVDSQVTMMFWYRQQPGQSLTLIATANQGSEATYESGFVIDKFPISRPNLTFSTLTVSNMSPEDSSIYLCSGGQYTEAFFGQGTRLTVV.

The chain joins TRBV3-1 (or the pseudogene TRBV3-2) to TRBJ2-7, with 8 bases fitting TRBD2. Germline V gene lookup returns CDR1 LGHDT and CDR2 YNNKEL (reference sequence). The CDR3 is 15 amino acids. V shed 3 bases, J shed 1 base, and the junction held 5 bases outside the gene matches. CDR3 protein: CASSQGLEDSYEQYF. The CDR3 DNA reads TGTGCCAGCAGCCAGGGACTAGAAGATTCCTACGAGCAGTACTTC.

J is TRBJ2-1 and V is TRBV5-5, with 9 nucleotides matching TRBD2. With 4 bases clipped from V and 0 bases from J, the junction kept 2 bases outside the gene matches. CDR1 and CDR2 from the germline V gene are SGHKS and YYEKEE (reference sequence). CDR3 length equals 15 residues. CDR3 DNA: TGTGCCAGCAGCCTAGCGGGATCCTCCTACAATGAGCAGTTCTTC. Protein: CASSLAGSSYNEQFF. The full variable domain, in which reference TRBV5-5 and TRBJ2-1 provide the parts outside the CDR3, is DAGVTQSPTHLIKTRGQQVTLRCSPISGHKSVSWYQQVLGQGPQFIFQYYEKEERGRGNFPDRFSARQFPNYSSELNVNALLLGDSALYLCASSLAGSSYNEQFFGPGTRLTVL.

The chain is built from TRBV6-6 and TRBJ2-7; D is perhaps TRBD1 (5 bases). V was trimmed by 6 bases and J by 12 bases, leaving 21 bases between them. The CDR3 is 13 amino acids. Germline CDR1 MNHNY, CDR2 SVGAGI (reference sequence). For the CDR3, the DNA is TGTGCCAGCAGATCTGACAGCCCAGGTATTCCGTACTTC. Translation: CASRSDSPGIPYF.

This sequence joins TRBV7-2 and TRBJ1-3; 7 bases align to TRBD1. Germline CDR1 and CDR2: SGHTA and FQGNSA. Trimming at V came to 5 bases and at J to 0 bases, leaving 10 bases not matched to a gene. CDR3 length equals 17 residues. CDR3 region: CASSPAPTGSSGNTIYF. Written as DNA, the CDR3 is TGTGCCAGCAGCCCCGCCCCGACAGGGAGCTCTGGAAACACCATATATTTT.

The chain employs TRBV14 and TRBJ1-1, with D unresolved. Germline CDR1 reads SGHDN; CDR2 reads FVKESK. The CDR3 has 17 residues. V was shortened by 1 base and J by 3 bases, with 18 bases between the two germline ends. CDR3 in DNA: TGTGCCAGCAGCCAAGTCTGGGTCGAGGTGAGCTACACTGAAGCTTTCTTT. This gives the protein CASSQVWVEVSYTEAFF. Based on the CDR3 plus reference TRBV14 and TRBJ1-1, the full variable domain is EAGVTQFPSHSVIEKGQTVTLRCDPISGHDNLYWYRRVMGKEIKFLLHFVKESKQDESGMPNNRFLAERTGGTYSTLKVQPAELEDSGVYFCASSQVWVEVSYTEAFFGQGTRLTVV.

The CDR3 DNA reads as TGTGCCAGCAGCCCCGATCGCGGGGGTGATGAAAAACTGTTTTTT. This sequence encodes CASSPDRGGDEKLFF. The gene calls are TRBV9 and TRBJ1-4; D perhaps matches TRBD1 (5 bases). This CDR3 comprises 15 residues. Germline loops: CDR1 SGDLS, CDR2 YYNGEE. Deletions cut 4 bases from V and 6 bases from J, with 16 bases between.

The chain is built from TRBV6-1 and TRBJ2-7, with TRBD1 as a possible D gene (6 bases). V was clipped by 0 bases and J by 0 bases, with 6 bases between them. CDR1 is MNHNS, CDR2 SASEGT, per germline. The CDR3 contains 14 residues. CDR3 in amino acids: CASSEAGGSYEQYF. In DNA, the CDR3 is TGTGCCAGCAGTGAAGCAGGGGGCTCCTACGAGCAGTACTTC.

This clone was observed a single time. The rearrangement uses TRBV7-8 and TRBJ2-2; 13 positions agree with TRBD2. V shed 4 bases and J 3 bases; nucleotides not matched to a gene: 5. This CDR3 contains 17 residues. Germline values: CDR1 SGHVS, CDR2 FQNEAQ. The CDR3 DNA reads TGTGCCAGCAGCTCCAAAACTAGCGGGAGGGACACCGGGGAGCTGTTTTTT. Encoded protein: CASSSKTSGRDTGELFF.

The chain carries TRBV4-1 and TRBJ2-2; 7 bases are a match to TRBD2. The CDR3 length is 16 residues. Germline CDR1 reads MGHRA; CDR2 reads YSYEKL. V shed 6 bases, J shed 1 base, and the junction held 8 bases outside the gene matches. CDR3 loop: CASSPRGGVNTGELFF. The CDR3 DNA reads TGCGCCAGCAGTCCCCGGGGAGGGGTGAACACCGGGGAGCTGTTTTTT.

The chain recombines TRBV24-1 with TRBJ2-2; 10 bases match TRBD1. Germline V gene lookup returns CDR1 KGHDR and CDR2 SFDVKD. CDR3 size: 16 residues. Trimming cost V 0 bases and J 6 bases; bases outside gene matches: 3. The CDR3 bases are TGTGCCACCAGTGATTTGAGGGGACAGGGGTCCGGGGAGCTGTTTTTT. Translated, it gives CATSDLRGQGSGELFF.

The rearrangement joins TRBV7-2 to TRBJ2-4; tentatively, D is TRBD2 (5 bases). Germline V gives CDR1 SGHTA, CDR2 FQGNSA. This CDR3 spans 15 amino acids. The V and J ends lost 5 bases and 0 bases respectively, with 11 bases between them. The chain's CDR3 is CASSENREAKNIQYF. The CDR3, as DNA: TGTGCCAGCAGCGAAAACCGGGAAGCCAAAAACATTCAGTACTTC.